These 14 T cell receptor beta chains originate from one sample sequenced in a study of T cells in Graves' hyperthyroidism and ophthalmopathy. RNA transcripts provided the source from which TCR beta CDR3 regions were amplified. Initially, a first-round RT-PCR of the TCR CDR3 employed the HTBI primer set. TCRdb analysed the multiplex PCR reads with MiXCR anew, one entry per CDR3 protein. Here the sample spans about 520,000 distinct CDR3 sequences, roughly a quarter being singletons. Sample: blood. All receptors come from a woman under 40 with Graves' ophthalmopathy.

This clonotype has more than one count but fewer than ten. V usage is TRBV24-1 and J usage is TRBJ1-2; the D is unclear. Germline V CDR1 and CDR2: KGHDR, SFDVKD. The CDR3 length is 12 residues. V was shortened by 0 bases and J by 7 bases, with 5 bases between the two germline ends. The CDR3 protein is CATSDLAGGYTF. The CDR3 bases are TGTGCCACCAGTGATTTGGCAGGTGGCTACACCTTC.

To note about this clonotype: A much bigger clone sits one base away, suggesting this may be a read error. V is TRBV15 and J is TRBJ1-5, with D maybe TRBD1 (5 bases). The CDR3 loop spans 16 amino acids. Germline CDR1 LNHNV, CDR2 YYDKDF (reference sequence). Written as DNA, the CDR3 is TGTGCCACCATCAGAGAATACGGAGGGACCAATCAGCCCCAGCATTTT. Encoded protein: CATIREYGGTNQPQHF. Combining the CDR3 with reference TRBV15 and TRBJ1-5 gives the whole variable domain DAMVIQNPRYQVTQFGKPVTLSCSQTLNHNVMYWYQQKSSQAPKLLFHYYDKDFNNEADTPDNFQSRRPNTSFCFLDIRSPGLGDTAMYLCATIREYGGTNQPQHFGDGTRLSIL.

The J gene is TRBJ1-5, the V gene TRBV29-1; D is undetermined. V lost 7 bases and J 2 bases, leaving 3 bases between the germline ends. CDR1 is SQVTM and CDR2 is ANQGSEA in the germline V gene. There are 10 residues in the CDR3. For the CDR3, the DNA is TGCAGCGGTCGCAATCAGCCCCAGCATTTT. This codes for CSGRNQPQHF.

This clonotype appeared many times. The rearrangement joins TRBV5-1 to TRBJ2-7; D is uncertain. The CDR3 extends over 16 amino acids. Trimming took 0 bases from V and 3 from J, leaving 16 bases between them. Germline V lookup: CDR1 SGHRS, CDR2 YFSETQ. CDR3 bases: TGCGCCAGCAGCTTGGTGGCGGCGGCGCCCGACTACGAGCAGTACTTC. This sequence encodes CASSLVAAAPDYEQYF.

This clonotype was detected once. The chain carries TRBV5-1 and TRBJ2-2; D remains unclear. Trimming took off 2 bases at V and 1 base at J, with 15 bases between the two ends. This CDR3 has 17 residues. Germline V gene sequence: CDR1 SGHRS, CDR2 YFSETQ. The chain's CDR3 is CASSFLPGPQNTGELFF. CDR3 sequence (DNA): TGCGCCAGCAGCTTCCTACCGGGTCCTCAGAACACCGGGGAGCTGTTTTTT.

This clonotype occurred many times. The CDR3 nucleotides read TGTGCCAGCAGCTATAAAAGGGACACTGAAGCTTTCTTT. Translation gives CASSYKRDTEAFF. The V and J genes are TRBV6-5 and TRBJ1-1; no clear D. Germline values: CDR1 MNHEY, CDR2 SVGAGI. The CDR3 consists of 13 residues. The V end lost 6 bases, the J end lost 3 bases, and 11 bases lay between the germline ends.

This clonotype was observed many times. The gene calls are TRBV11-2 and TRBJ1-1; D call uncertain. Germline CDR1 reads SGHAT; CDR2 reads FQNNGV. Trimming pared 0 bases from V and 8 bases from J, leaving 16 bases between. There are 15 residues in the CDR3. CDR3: CASSLESGRTVEAFF. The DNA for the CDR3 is TGTGCCAGCAGCTTAGAATCCGGACGGACCGTCGAAGCTTTCTTT.

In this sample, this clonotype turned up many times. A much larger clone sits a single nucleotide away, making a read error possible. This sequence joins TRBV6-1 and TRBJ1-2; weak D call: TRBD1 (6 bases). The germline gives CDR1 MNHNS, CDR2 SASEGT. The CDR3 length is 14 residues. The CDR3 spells CAGSKQGGGYGYTF. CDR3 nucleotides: TGTGCCGGCAGTAAGCAAGGGGGAGGCTATGGCTACACCTTC.

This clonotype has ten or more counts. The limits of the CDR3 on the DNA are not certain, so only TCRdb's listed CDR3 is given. The CDR3 is CASSSGQGWNTGELFF. This chain links TRBV12-3 or TRBV12-4 with TRBJ2-2; the D segment call TRBD1 is taken from the table without a DNA check. The CDR3 numbers 16 amino acids, ends counted.

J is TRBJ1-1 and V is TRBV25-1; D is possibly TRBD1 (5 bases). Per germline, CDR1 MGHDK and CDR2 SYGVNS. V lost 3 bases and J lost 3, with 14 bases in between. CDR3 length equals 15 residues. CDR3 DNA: TGTGCCAGCAGTGACGTTGCTGGGGCGGACACTGAAGCTTTCTTT. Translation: CASSDVAGADTEAFF.

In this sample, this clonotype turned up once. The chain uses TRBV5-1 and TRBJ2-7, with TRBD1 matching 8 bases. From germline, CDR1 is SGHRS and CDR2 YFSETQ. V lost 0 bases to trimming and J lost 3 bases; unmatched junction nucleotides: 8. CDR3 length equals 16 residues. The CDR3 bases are TGCGCCAGCAGCTTGGCTCCGGGACAGGCAAACTACGAGCAGTACTTC. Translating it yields CASSLAPGQANYEQYF.

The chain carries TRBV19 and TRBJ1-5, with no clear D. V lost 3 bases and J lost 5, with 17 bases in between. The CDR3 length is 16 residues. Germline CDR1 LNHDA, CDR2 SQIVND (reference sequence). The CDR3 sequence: CASSIWRTPGYQPQHF. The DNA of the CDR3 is TGTGCCAGTAGTATTTGGCGAACCCCGGGGTATCAGCCCCAGCATTTT.

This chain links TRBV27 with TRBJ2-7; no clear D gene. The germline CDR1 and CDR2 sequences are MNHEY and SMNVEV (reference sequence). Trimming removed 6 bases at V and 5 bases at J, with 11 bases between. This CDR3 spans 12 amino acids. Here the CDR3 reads CASSLPGNEQYF. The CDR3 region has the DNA TGTGCCAGCAGCTTACCTGGGAACGAGCAGTACTTC.

Here the CDR3 DNA reads TGTGCCAGCAGCCCTAATGGTGGCGGACTTAACTATGGCTACACCTTC. As protein: CASSPNGGGLNYGYTF. The chain combines TRBV5-4 with TRBJ1-2; D ambiguous. This CDR3 contains 16 residues. Deletions cut 4 bases from V and 1 base from J, with 17 bases between. The germline gives CDR1 SGHNT, CDR2 YYREEE (reference sequence).